Shown below are 9 T cell receptor beta chains from a single sample sequenced in a study of a mutant IDH1 vaccine in newly diagnosed glioma. Time point specified: baseline, week 1 (first vaccination visit). Treatment: pre-vaccination baseline after standard-of-care therapy. Produced via immunoSEQ multiplex PCR; TCRdb's table is partial and in-frame only. The sample carries under 65,000 clones, 80% to 90% recorded once. Sequences were derived from PBMCs, sampled from a glioma patient treated with radiotherapy, temozolomide or both. The receptors derive from a man aged 18 to 30 with glioma.

The CDR3 sequence: CAWSVAGAHTGELFF. CDR3 nucleotides: TGTGCCTGGAGTGTAGCGGGAGCTCACACCGGGGAGCTGTTTTTT. The J gene is TRBJ2-2, the V gene TRBV30; 8 nucleotides match TRBD2. CDR1 and CDR2 from the germline V gene are GTSNPN and SVGIG (reference sequence). Trimming at V came to 0 bases and at J to 3 bases, leaving 3 bases not matched to a gene. The CDR3 consists of 15 residues.

This clone was seen once. The chain is built from TRBV6-5 and TRBJ1-2; D not resolved. Germline V gene data show CDR1 as MNHEY and CDR2 as SVGAGI. This CDR3 comprises 13 residues. The V and J ends lost 5 bases and 10 bases respectively, with 17 bases between them. The CDR3 nucleotides read TGTGCCAGCAGTCCTACGGGCCCCGAGGACTACACCTTC. As protein: CASSPTGPEDYTF.

The chain uses TRBV9 and TRBJ1-4; no definite D call. Germline V gene sequence: CDR1 SGDLS, CDR2 YYNGEE. The CDR3 length is 15 residues. Between the trimmed V and J ends, which lost 0 bases and 8 bases, there was a span of 14 bases. CDR3 protein: CASSVGSGLGEKLFF. The CDR3 nucleotides read TGTGCCAGCAGCGTAGGTTCCGGGTTAGGGGAAAAACTGTTTTTT.

The gene calls are TRBV10-3 and TRBJ2-7, with 13 bases fitting TRBD2. CDR1 and CDR2 (germline): ENHRY, SYGVKD. The CDR3 is made up of 15 amino acids. V lost 2 bases, J lost 5 bases, and 3 bases stayed unmatched. DNA of the CDR3: TGTGCCATCAGTGAGCCCGGACTAGCGGGAGACGAGCAGTACTTC. This encodes CAISEPGLAGDEQYF.

The chain is built from TRBV27 and TRBJ2-7; 8 bases line up with TRBD1. Per the germline V gene, CDR1 is MNHEY and CDR2 is SMNVEV (reference sequence). V shed 5 bases, J shed 6 bases, and the junction held 9 bases outside the gene matches. This CDR3 region has 14 residues. Here the CDR3 DNA reads TGTGCCAGCAGTACAATCCCTCAGGGGGCCGAGCAGTACTTC. It specifies CASSTIPQGAEQYF.

The sample holds one count of this clone. The chain carries TRBV5-1 and TRBJ1-1; 7 bases are a match to TRBD1. The germline gives CDR1 SGHRS, CDR2 YFSETQ. V lost 3 bases to trimming and J lost 1 base; unmatched junction nucleotides: 6. This CDR3 has 15 amino acids. The CDR3 here is CASSYRGGGNTEAFF. CDR3 in DNA: TGCGCCAGCAGCTACAGGGGAGGGGGGAACACTGAAGCTTTCTTT.

The chain uses TRBV15 and TRBJ2-2, with D possibly called TRBD1 or TRBD2 (5 bases each). From germline, CDR1 is LNHNV and CDR2 YYDKDF (reference sequence). V lost 0 bases to trimming and J lost 6 bases, with 20 bases between them. The CDR3 is 18 amino acids. CDR3 coding DNA: TGTGCCACCAGCAGAGATCCAGGAGAGCGATGGGACGCCGGGGAGCTGTTTTTT. As protein: CATSRDPGERWDAGELFF.

The chain employs TRBV27 and TRBJ1-1; D not resolved. The CDR3 length is 12 residues. CDR1 is MNHEY and CDR2 is SMNVEV in the germline V gene (reference sequence). Trimming pared 4 bases from V and 7 bases from J, leaving 10 bases between. The CDR3 DNA reads as TGTGCCAGCAGTTCGCCCCCGGGTGAAGCTTTCTTT. Amino acid sequence: CASSSPPGEAFF.

The rearrangement links TRBV27 to TRBJ2-7, with TRBD1 matching over 7 bases. From germline, CDR1 is MNHEY and CDR2 SMNVEV (reference sequence). The trim removed 11 bases at V and 3 bases at J, leaving 13 bases unmatched. The CDR3 length is 14 residues. CDR3 sequence (DNA): TGTGCCCCGACCCCCCGAGGGGGCTTCTACGAGCAGTACTTC. As protein: CAPTPRGGFYEQYF.